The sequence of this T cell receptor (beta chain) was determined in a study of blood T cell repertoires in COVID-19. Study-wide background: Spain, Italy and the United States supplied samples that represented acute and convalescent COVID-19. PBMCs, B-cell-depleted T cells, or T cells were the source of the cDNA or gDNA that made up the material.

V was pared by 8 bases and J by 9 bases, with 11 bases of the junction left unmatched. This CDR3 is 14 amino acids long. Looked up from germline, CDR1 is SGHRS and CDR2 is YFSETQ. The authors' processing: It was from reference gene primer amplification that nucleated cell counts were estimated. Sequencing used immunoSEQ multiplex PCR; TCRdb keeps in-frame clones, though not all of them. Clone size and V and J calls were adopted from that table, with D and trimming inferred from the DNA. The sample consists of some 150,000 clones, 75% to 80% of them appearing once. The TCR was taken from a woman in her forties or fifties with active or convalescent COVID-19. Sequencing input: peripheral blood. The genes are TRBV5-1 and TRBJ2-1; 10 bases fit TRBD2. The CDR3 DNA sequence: TGCGCCAGTCGAAGCGGGAGGGCCGAAGGTGAGCAGTTCTTC. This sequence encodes CASRSGRAEGEQFF.